What follows are 10 T cell receptor beta chains derived from one specimen sequenced in a study of T-cell memory formation after mild COVID-19. TCRdb reprocessed the 5' RACE reads with MiXCR, giving one entry per CDR3 protein. The repertoire holds about 470,000 distinct CDR3 sequences, with about 20% as singletons. The sample was PBMCs or a T cell subset sorted from them (not recorded which). These TCRs come from an adult woman who had mild COVID-19 (a few samples of this study predate the infection). Cell type and time point are not known.

The chain uses TRBV11-2 and TRBJ1-1; 11 bases fit TRBD1. With V trimmed by 4 bases and J by 3 bases, 13 bases remained unmatched. Germline V gene data show CDR1 as SGHAT and CDR2 as FQNNGV. The CDR3 extends over 18 amino acids. DNA for the CDR3: TGTGCCAGCAGCTCGACCGGGACAGGGGGTATAAGGTACACTGAAGCTTTCTTT. Its translation: CASSSTGTGGIRYTEAFF.

This clonotype was counted only a few times. The chain couples TRBV9 to TRBJ1-1, with a possible D match to TRBD1 (5 bases). Germline CDR1 is SGDLS and CDR2 is YYNGEE. V lost 3 bases and J lost 3, with 6 bases in between. The CDR3 spans 12 residues. CDR3 nucleotides: TGTGCCAGCAGCGGGGGGGACACTGAAGCTTTCTTT. Protein sequence: CASSGGDTEAFF.

This clonotype was recorded many times. The chain employs TRBV5-1 and TRBJ1-2; D not resolved. Per germline, CDR1 SGHRS and CDR2 YFSETQ. CDR3 length equals 12 residues. With 4 bases removed from V and 1 base from J, the gap between germline ends came to 5 bases. The DNA of the CDR3 is TGCGCCAGCAGCACCCTTAACTATGGCTACACCTTC. It translates to CASSTLNYGYTF.

This chain joins TRBV29-1 and TRBJ2-6, with unresolved D. The CDR3 sequence is 15 residues long. Germline V gene lookup returns CDR1 SQVTM and CDR2 ANQGSEA. V was shortened by 3 bases and J by 0 bases, with 9 bases between the two germline ends. CDR3 nucleotides: TGCAGCGTTGAGCTGCGTACCTCTGGGGCCAACGTCCTGACTTTC. It yields the protein CSVELRTSGANVLTF.

In its sample, this clonotype was seen a few times. This chain links TRBV30 with TRBJ2-5, with D possibly being TRBD2 (6 bases). The length of the CDR3 is 13 residues. From germline, CDR1 is GTSNPN and CDR2 SVGIG (reference sequence). Trimming cost V 5 bases and J 0 bases, with 10 bases left between them. The CDR3 DNA is TGTGCCTGGCTGGTAGCGGACCAAGAGACCCAGTACTTC. Its translation is CAWLVADQETQYF.

The gene calls are TRBV12-3 or TRBV12-4 and TRBJ2-1; 10 bases are a match to TRBD1. The CDR3 is 14 residues long. Trimming cost V 1 base and J 8 bases; bases outside gene matches: 2. CDR3 region: CASSLGDRGHEQFF. In nucleotides, the CDR3 is TGTGCCAGCAGTTTAGGGGACAGGGGACATGAGCAGTTCTTC.

The V and J genes are TRBV10-3 and TRBJ2-5; no reliable D call. The germline V gene has CDR1 ENHRY and CDR2 SYGVKD. Trimming stripped 4 bases from V and 7 bases from J, with 10 bases between. The CDR3 loop spans 12 amino acids. The chain's CDR3 is CAISAGAGTQYF. Here the CDR3 DNA reads TGTGCCATCAGTGCAGGTGCTGGGACCCAGTACTTC.

This clonotype appeared a few times. The gene calls are TRBV24-1 and TRBJ1-1; TRBD1 matches at 7 bases. This CDR3 is built from 11 residues. V trimming: 9 bases; J trimming: 11 bases; junction bases outside the gene matches: 8. Germline V gives CDR1 KGHDR, CDR2 SFDVKD. The CDR3 here is CATQDREEAFF. The CDR3 DNA sequence: TGTGCCACCCAAGACAGGGAGGAGGCTTTCTTT.

This rearrangement joins TRBV6-5 to TRBJ2-1, with 10 positions matching TRBD2. The V and J ends lost 2 bases and 4 bases, in that order; junction bases with no gene match: 2. Germline-derived CDR1 and CDR2 are MNHEY and SVGAGI. The CDR3 has 15 residues. The CDR3 nucleotides read TGTGCCAGCAGTTACGTAGCGGGGGGATACAATGAGCAGTTCTTC. Translation gives CASSYVAGGYNEQFF.

The rearrangement joins TRBV7-9 to TRBJ1-1; D gene unclear. Trimming pared 5 bases from V and 3 bases from J, leaving 10 bases between. The germline V gene encodes CDR1 SEHNR and CDR2 FQNEAQ (reference sequence). The CDR3 covers 13 residues. CDR3 sequence: CASSGRLHTEAFF. In nucleotides, the CDR3 is TGTGCCAGCAGCGGACGGCTTCACACTGAAGCTTTCTTT.